Presented here are 6 T cell receptor beta chains from one specimen sequenced in a study of blood T cells in healthy people across ages (dated by TCRdb to the mid-2010s). The library came from 5' RACE. A second 7 to 11 cycle PCR used a sample-barcoded 5' primer and a J-beta primer mix. TCRdb took the public reads, trimmed them with fastp at Q25, ran MiXCR for clone calling and kept in-frame beta chains. Each entry is one CDR3 protein sequence, shown with its most common DNA and genes. Recorded for this sample are 1,800,000 or so distinct CDR3 sequences; approximately 39% of them occurred a single time. The ten largest clones add up to 20% to 25% of the sample. Sequenced sample: blood. Every receptor here comes from a human donor in good health.

The chain links TRBV20-1 to TRBJ2-5, with D possibly matching TRBD2 (6 bases). The length of the CDR3 is 15 residues. The germline V gene encodes CDR1 DFQATT and CDR2 SNEGSKA (reference sequence). Trimming removed 3 bases at V and 4 bases at J, with 18 bases between. The CDR3 loop reads CSASLDGGNRETQYF. CDR3 nucleotide sequence: TGCAGTGCTAGTCTTGACGGGGGTAACCGAGAGACCCAGTACTTC.

This clonotype was counted between two and nine times. J is TRBJ2-7 and V is TRBV28; 11 bases are a match to TRBD1. The length of the CDR3 is 15 residues. V was clipped by 3 bases and J by 7 bases; unmatched bases: 8. CDR1 is MDHEN and CDR2 is SYDVKM in the germline V gene. The CDR3 bases are TGTGCCAGCAGTTTGATCGGACAGGGGGCAGGAGAGCAGTACTTC. This sequence encodes CASSLIGQGAGEQYF.

The chain uses TRBV12-3 or TRBV12-4 and TRBJ1-2; D may be TRBD1 (5 bases). CDR3 length: 13 residues. V lost 2 bases and J 6 bases, leaving 10 bases between the germline ends. The CDR3 coding sequence is TGTGCCAGCAGTTTAAAGGTACAGGATGGCTACACCTTC. This gives the protein CASSLKVQDGYTF.

This clonotype was found a few times. The rearrangement links TRBV12-3 or TRBV12-4 to TRBJ1-2; 7 nucleotides align to TRBD1. The CDR3 runs to 13 residues. Unmatched junction bases numbered 10, after V lost 7 bases and J lost 8 bases. The CDR3 region is CASTDDRAEGYTF. CDR3 nucleotide sequence: TGTGCCAGCACCGATGACAGGGCGGAAGGCTACACCTTC.

The sample holds one count of this clonotype. This rearrangement joins TRBV3-1 to TRBJ2-3, with 11 bases that match TRBD2. The trim removed 2 bases at V and 2 bases at J, leaving 3 bases unmatched. The length of the CDR3 is 16 residues. Germline CDR1 LGHDT, CDR2 YNNKEL (reference sequence). CDR3 nucleotides: TGTGCCAGCAGCCAACTAGCGGGGGGTATCACAGATACGCAGTATTTT. It is translated as CASSQLAGGITDTQYF.

The CDR3, as DNA: TGTGCCAGCAGCTTAGTCCCTGACAGGTCCTATGGCTACACCTTC. Residues: CASSLVPDRSYGYTF. The rearrangement uses TRBV7-2 and TRBJ1-2, with a tentative D call TRBD1 (6 bases). The CDR3 contains 15 residues. Trimming removed 1 base at V and 4 bases at J, with 13 bases between. Germline V lookup: CDR1 SGHTA, CDR2 FQGNSA. Full variable domain (rest looked up from reference TRBV7-2 and TRBJ1-2): GAGVSQSPSNKVTEKGKDVELRCDPISGHTALYWYRQSLGQGLEFLIYFQGNSAPDKSGLPSDRFSAERTGGSVSTLTIQRTQQEDSAVYLCASSLVPDRSYGYTFGSGTRLTVV.